This T cell receptor (beta chain) emerged from a study of T-cell memory formation after mild COVID-19. Regarding the study as a whole: A subset of responding clones appeared in pre-infection memory, suggesting cross-reactive memory joined.

CDR3 length equals 16 residues. CDR1 is SGHRS and CDR2 is YFSETQ in the germline V gene. V shed 1 base and J shed 3 bases, with 15 bases lying between them. A remark on this clonotype: Its antigen is still unknown.

Using its own MiXCR run on the 5' RACE reads, TCRdb lists one record per CDR3 protein. The sample carries hundreds of thousands of distinct CDR3 sequences, less than 20% recorded once. Sequenced input: PBMCs or a T cell subset sorted from them (not recorded which). The TCR comes from a man between 18 and 29 years old who had mild COVID-19 (a few samples of this study predate the infection). Cell type and time point are not known. The chain uses TRBV5-1 and TRBJ2-3; D ambiguous. The CDR3 bases are TGCGCCAGCAGCTTGAAACTGGCCGGGTTGACAGATACGCAGTATTTT. This encodes CASSLKLAGLTDTQYF.